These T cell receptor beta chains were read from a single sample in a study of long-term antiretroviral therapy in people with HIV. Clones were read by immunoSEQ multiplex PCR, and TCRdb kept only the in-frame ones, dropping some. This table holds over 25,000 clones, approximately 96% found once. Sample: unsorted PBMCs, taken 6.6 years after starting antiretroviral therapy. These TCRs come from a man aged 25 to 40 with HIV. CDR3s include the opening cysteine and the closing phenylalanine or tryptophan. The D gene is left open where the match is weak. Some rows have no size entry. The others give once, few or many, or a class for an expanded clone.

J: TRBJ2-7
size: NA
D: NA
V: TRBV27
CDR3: CASSQGTGEQYF
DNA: TGTGCCAGCAGTCAGGGAACAGGGGAGCAGTACTTC

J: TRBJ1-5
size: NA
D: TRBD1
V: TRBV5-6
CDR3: CASSLATGGAYQPQHF
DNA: TGTGCCAGCAGCTTGGCGACAGGGGGGGCTTATCAGCCCCAGCATTTT

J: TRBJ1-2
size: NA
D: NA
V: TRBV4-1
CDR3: CASSQGTEANYGYTF
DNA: TGCGCCAGCAGCCAAGGGACAGAAGCTAACTATGGCTACACCTTC

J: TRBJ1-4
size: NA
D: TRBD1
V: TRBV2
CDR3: CASSVTGANEKLFF
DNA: TGTGCCAGCAGCGTGACAGGGGCGAATGAAAAACTGTTTTTT

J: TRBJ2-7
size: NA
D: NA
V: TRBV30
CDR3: CAWSRRRSYEQYF
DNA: TGTGCCTGGAGTAGGAGACGGAGCTACGAGCAGTACTTC

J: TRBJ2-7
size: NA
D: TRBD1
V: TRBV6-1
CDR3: CASWTGAYEQYF
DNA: TGTGCCAGTTGGACAGGGGCCTACGAGCAGTACTTC

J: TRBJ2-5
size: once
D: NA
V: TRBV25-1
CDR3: CASRMLQETQYF
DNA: TGTGCCAGCAGGATGCTCCAAGAGACCCAGTACTTC

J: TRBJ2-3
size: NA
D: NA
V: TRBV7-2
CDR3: CASSFAGSTDTQYF
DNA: TGTGCCAGCAGCTTTGCCGGGAGCACAGATACGCAGTATTTT

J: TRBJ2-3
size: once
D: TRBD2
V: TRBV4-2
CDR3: CASSQAGTSGSGDTQYF
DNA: TGTGCCAGCAGCCAAGCCGGGACTAGCGGGTCAGGAGATACGCAGTATTTT

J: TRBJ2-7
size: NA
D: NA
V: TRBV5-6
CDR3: CASSHWGSIVYEQYF
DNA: TGTGCCAGCAGCCATTGGGGGAGTATCGTCTACGAGCAGTACTTC

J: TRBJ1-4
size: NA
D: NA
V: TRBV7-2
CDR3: CASSSPGIFEKLFF
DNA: TGTGCCAGCAGCTCCCCAGGGATTTTTGAAAAACTGTTTTTT

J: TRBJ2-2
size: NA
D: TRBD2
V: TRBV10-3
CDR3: CAISASLAGATGELFF
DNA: TGTGCCATCAGCGCGTCACTAGCGGGAGCCACCGGGGAGCTGTTTTTT

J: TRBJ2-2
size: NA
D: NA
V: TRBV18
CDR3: CASSPSANGELFF
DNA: TGTGCCAGCTCACCTTCAGCCAACGGGGAGCTGTTTTTT

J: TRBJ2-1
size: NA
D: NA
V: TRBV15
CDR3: CATSHVDSNEQFF
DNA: TGTGCCACCAGCCACGTTGACAGCAATGAGCAGTTCTTC

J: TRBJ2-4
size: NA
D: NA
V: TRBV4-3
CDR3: CASSQGRLGNIQYF
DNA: TGCGCCAGCAGCCAAGGGCGCCTCGGGAACATTCAGTACTTC

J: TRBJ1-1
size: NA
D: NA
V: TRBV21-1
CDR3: CASSTTGGGLLRRVPFF
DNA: TGTGCCAGCAGCACAACAGGGGGCGGATTACTTAGGAGGGTACCTTTCTTT

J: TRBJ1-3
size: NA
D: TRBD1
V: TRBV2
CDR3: CASTLDRDHFPLYSGNTIYF
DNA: TGTGCCAGCACCCTCGACAGGGACCACTTTCCCCTCTACTCTGGAAACACCATATATTTT

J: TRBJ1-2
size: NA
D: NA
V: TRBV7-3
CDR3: CASSARDHGYTF
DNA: TGTGCCAGCAGCGCCCGGGACCATGGCTACACCTTC

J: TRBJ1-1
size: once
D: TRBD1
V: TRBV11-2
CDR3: CASSFTGDTEAFF
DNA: TGTGCCAGCAGCTTTACAGGGGACACTGAAGCTTTCTTT

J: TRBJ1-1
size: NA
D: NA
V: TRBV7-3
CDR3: CASSFGEDTEAFF
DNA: TGTGCCAGCAGCTTTGGGGAGGACACTGAAGCTTTCTTT

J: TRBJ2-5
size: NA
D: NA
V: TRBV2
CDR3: CASSVFPRETQYF
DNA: TGTGCCAGCAGTGTGTTCCCTAGAGAGACCCAGTACTTC

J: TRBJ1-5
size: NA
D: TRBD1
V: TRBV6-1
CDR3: CASSEGTGLQPQHF
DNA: TGTGCCAGCAGTGAAGGGACAGGGCTCCAGCCCCAGCATTTT

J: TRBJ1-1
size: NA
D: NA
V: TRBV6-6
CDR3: CASSKWETGTEAFF
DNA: TGTGCCAGCAGTAAATGGGAGACGGGCACTGAAGCTTTCTTT

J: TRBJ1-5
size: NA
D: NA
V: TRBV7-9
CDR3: CASSFSEHQPQHF
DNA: TGTGCCAGCAGCTTTTCGGAGCATCAGCCCCAGCATTTT

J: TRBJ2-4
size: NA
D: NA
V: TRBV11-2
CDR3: CASSLLGTKNIQYF
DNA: TGTGCCAGCAGCTTACTCGGGACCAAAAACATTCAGTACTTC

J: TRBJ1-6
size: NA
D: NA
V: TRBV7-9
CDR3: CASSSPEESGSPLHF
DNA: TGTGCCAGCAGCTCCCCCGAGGAGAGTGGTTCACCCCTCCACTTT

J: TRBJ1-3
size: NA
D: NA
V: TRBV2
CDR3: CAYRPSTGNTIYF
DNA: TGTGCCTATCGACCGTCCACTGGAAACACCATATATTTT

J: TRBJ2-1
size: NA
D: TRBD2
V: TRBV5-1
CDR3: CASSLQAGGNEQFF
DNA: TGCGCCAGCAGCTTGCAAGCGGGGGGTAATGAGCAGTTCTTC

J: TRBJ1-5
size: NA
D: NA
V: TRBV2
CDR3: CASSERGNQPQHF
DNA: TGTGCCAGCAGTGAACGGGGAAATCAGCCCCAGCATTTT

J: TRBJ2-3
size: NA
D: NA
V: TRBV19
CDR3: CASSIQGSDTQYF
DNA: TGTGCCAGTAGTATACAGGGTTCAGATACGCAGTATTTT

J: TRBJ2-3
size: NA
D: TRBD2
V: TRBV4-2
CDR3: CASSQVAAGGEDTQYF
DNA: TGTGCCAGCAGCCAAGTAGCCGCGGGAGGGGAAGATACGCAGTATTTT

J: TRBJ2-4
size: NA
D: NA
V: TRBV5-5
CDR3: CASSLLVAKNIQYF
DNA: TGTGCCAGCAGCTTGCTGGTAGCCAAAAACATTCAGTACTTC

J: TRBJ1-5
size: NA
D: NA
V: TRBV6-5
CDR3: CASKWTADSNQPQHF
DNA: TGTGCCAGCAAATGGACAGCCGATAGCAATCAGCCCCAGCATTTT

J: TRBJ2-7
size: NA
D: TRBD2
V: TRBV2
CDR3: CASSGLAGELSYEQYF
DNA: TGTGCCAGCTCCGGACTAGCGGGGGAGCTATCCTACGAGCAGTACTTC

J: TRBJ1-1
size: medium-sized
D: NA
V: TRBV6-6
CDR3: CASITGVNTEAFF
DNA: TGTGCTTCAATCACGGGGGTTAACACTGAAGCTTTCTTT

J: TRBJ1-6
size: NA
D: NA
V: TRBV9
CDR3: CASSVAGVPNSPLHF
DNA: TGTGCCAGCAGCGTAGCTGGAGTTCCGAATTCACCCCTCCACTTT

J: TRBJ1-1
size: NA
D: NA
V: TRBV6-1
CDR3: CASSEWVGEAFF
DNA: TGTGCCAGCAGTGAATGGGTAGGTGAAGCTTTCTTT

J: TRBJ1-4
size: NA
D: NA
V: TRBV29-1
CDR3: CSVSEGARADEKLFF
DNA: TGCAGCGTCTCCGAGGGTGCCAGGGCCGATGAAAAACTGTTTTTT

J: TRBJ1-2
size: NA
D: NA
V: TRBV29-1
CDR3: CSVHSAEKRDYGYTF
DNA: TGCAGCGTCCATAGTGCCGAGAAGAGAGACTATGGCTACACCTTC

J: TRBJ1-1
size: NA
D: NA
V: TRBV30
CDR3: CAWRHRNTEAFF
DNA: TGTGCCTGGAGACATCGGAACACTGAAGCTTTCTTT

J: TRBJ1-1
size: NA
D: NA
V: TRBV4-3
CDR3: CASSSGGMNTEAFF
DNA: TGCGCCAGCAGCTCCGGGGGAATGAACACTGAAGCTTTCTTT